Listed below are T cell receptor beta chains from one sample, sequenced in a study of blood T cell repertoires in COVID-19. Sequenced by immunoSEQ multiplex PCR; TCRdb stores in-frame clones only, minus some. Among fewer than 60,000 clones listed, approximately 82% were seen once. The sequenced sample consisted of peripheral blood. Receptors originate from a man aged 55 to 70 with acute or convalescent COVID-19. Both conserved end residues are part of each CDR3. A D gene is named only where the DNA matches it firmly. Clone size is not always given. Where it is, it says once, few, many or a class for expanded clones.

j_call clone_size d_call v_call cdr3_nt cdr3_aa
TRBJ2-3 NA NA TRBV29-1 TGCAGCGTTGAAGGACCAGGGACAGATACGCAGTATTTT CSVEGPGTDTQYF
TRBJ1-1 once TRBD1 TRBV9 TGTGCCAGCAGCGCCTCCAGGGGGCATGCTGAAGCTTTCTTT CASSASRGHAEAFF
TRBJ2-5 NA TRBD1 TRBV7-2 TGTGCCAGCAGTCCGGCCGGGGCAGGGGGAGAGACCCAGTACTTC CASSPAGAGGETQYF
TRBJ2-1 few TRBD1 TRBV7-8 TGTGCCAGCAGCCCTCGGACAGGGGACGAGTTCTTC CASSPRTGDEFF
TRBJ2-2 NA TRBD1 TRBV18 TGTGCCAGCTCAGCGGACAGGGCAAGCACCGGGGAGCTGTTTTTT CASSADRASTGELFF
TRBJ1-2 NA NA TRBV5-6 TGTGCCAGCAGCCTCCCGCAGGGAGGTGGCTACACCTTC CASSLPQGGGYTF
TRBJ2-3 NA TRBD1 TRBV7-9 TGTGCCAGCAGTCCTCCGGGACAGCACAACACAGATACGCAGTATTTT CASSPPGQHNTDTQYF
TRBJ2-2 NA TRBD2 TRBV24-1 TGTGCCACCAGTGATGGACTAGCGGGGGTCACCGGGGAGCTGTTTTTT CATSDGLAGVTGELFF
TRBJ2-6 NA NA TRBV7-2 TGTGCCAGTGGACGAGGGTCTCGAACCTCTGGGGCCAACGTCCTGACTTTC CASGRGSRTSGANVLTF
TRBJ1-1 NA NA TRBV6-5 TGTGCCAGCAGGAGCTCAGGGTGGATAAACACTGAAGCTTTCTTT CASRSSGWINTEAFF